Below, 12 T cell receptor beta chains from the same sample are listed, as sequenced in a study of Ad26.COV2.S vaccination and SARS-CoV-2 variants. The sample's treatment: some 19 received Ad26.COV2.S at low or high dose, single or two shots; roughly 5 received placebo; per-sample allocation not given. All samples were drawn on day 63, counting from the first vaccine or placebo injection. Using immunoSEQ multiplex PCR, the repertoire was profiled, and TCRdb retains in-frame clones only, with some absent. The repertoire consists of about 680,000 clones, with roughly nine tenths occurring once and the leading ten covering approximately 1.5%. The input for sequencing was peripheral blood, taken in a trial of Ad26.COV2.S vaccine versus placebo. These receptors were obtained from a person aged 18-60 years who received the Ad26.COV2.S COVID-19 vaccine or a placebo.

The chain has TRBV6-4 and TRBJ2-3, with D possibly being TRBD2 (5 bases). V was shortened by 3 bases and J by 4 bases, with 14 bases between the two germline ends. The germline gives CDR1 MRHNA, CDR2 SNTAGT. CDR3 length: 15 residues. CDR3 region: CASSEFGVSADTQYF. The CDR3 DNA reads TGTGCCAGCAGTGAGTTCGGGGTGAGCGCAGATACGCAGTATTTT.

The genes are TRBV9 and TRBJ1-1, with D possibly being TRBD1 (6 bases). V dropped 4 bases and J dropped 1 base, with 11 bases sitting between them. This CDR3 region has 14 residues. The V gene's germline CDR1 is SGDLS and CDR2 YYNGEE. The CDR3 DNA reads as TGTGCCAGCAGCCCGCAGGGGAGGAACACTGAAGCTTTCTTT. Translated: CASSPQGRNTEAFF.

The V call is TRBV7-9, the J call TRBJ1-3; D possibly corresponds to TRBD1 (6 bases). V lost 5 bases and J lost 0, with 14 bases in between. Per the germline V gene, CDR1 is SEHNR and CDR2 is FQNEAQ (reference sequence). This CDR3 contains 16 residues. DNA for the CDR3: TGTGCCAGCAGCCTCGACAGGACTTACTCTGGAAACACCATATATTTT. It yields the protein CASSLDRTYSGNTIYF.

This clone was counted only a few times. The CDR3 DNA is TGTGCCATCAGTGAGTCGACCGGGAGGCTTGGCGATGAGCAGTTCTTC. Translated, it gives CAISESTGRLGDEQFF. The chain couples TRBV10-3 to TRBJ2-1; 7 bases align to TRBD2. The trim removed 0 bases at V and 8 bases at J, leaving 10 bases unmatched. Germline CDR1 reads ENHRY; CDR2 reads SYGVKD. The CDR3 has 16 amino acids.

The chain couples TRBV7-2 to TRBJ2-3; no reliable D call. The CDR3 is 14 residues long. Germline V lookup: CDR1 SGHTA, CDR2 FQGNSA. The V and J ends lost 0 bases and 2 bases respectively, with 6 bases between them. CDR3 sequence: CASSLAPSTDTQYF. The CDR3 coding sequence is TGTGCCAGCAGCTTAGCGCCGTCCACAGATACGCAGTATTTT.

This chain links TRBV3-1 (or the pseudogene TRBV3-2) with TRBJ2-1; 8 bases map to TRBD2. Germline assignment: CDR1 LGHDT and CDR2 YNNKEL (reference sequence). The length of the CDR3 is 15 residues. With 5 bases clipped from V and 4 bases from J, the junction kept 7 bases outside the gene matches. Here the CDR3 DNA reads TGTGCCAGCAGCAAACCGGGACTAGTGTACAATGAGCAGTTCTTC. Translation gives CASSKPGLVYNEQFF.

The chain is built from TRBV10-2 and TRBJ1-6; D uncertain. With 5 bases removed from V and 7 bases from J, the gap between germline ends came to 12 bases. CDR1 and CDR2 from the germline V gene are WSHSY and SAAADI. This CDR3 is built from 14 residues. The CDR3 DNA reads TGCGCCAGCAGTACCCGGGGAAGCAATTCACCCCTCCACTTT. Protein product: CASSTRGSNSPLHF.

The rearrangement uses TRBV2 and TRBJ2-7, with D possibly TRBD2 on 6 matching bases. The V gene lost 7 bases and the J gene lost 3 bases, with 16 bases spanning the gap. This CDR3 spans 14 amino acids. Germline V gene sequence: CDR1 SNHLY, CDR2 FYNNEI. DNA for the CDR3: TGTGCCAGCACCCGCGGGACCGGAAACTACGAGCAGTACTTC. Translation: CASTRGTGNYEQYF.

The chain joins TRBV7-9 to TRBJ2-3, with TRBD1 matching 8 bases. V dropped 6 bases and J dropped 4; count of bases not matched to a gene: 6. Germline V gene sequence: CDR1 SEHNR, CDR2 FQNEAQ (reference sequence). The CDR3 contains 14 residues. The CDR3 DNA sequence: TGTGCCAGCAGGGGACAGGAGGGCGCAGATACGCAGTATTTT. Translating gives CASRGQEGADTQYF. Full variable domain (missing parts from reference TRBV7-9 and TRBJ2-3): DTGVSQNPRHKITKRGQNVTFRCDPISEHNRLYWYRQTLGQGPEFLTYFQNEAQLEKSRLLSDRFSAERPKGSFSTLEIQRTEQGDSAMYLCASRGQEGADTQYFGPGTRLTVL.

The chain couples TRBV18 to TRBJ2-1, with 8 positions matching TRBD2. The CDR3 sequence is 16 residues long. V gave up 3 bases and J gave up 2 bases; unmatched junction bases: 6. CDR1 and CDR2 (germline): KGHSH, LQKENI. CDR3 DNA sequence: TGTGCCAGCTCACCCCCCGGGGGGGTTGCCTACAATGAGCAGTTCTTC. As protein: CASSPPGGVAYNEQFF.

The chain combines TRBV30 with TRBJ1-3, with D perhaps matching TRBD1 (6 bases). The CDR3 covers 14 residues. The germline V and J ends were trimmed by 2 bases and 4 bases, with 12 bases remaining between them. CDR1 and CDR2 from the germline V gene are GTSNPN and SVGIG (reference sequence). The CDR3 sequence is CAWSPGTTGNTIYF. The CDR3 nucleotides are TGTGCCTGGAGTCCGGGGACAACCGGAAACACCATATATTTT. Combining the CDR3 with reference TRBV30 and TRBJ1-3 gives the whole variable domain SQTIHQWPATLVQPVGSPLSLECTVEGTSNPNLYWYRQAAGRGLQLLFYSVGIGQISSEVPQNLSASRPQDRQFILSSKKLLLSDSGFYLCAWSPGTTGNTIYFGEGSWLTVV.

CDR3 nucleotide sequence: TGTGCCAGCAGTTATTATGTTGCAGAGACAGATACGCAGTATTTT. The encoded protein is CASSYYVAETDTQYF. The chain recombines TRBV6-2 or TRBV6-3 with TRBJ2-3; D ambiguous. This CDR3 region has 15 residues. Germline values: CDR1 MNHEY, CDR2 SVGEGT. V lost 3 bases and J 3 bases, leaving 13 bases between the germline ends.